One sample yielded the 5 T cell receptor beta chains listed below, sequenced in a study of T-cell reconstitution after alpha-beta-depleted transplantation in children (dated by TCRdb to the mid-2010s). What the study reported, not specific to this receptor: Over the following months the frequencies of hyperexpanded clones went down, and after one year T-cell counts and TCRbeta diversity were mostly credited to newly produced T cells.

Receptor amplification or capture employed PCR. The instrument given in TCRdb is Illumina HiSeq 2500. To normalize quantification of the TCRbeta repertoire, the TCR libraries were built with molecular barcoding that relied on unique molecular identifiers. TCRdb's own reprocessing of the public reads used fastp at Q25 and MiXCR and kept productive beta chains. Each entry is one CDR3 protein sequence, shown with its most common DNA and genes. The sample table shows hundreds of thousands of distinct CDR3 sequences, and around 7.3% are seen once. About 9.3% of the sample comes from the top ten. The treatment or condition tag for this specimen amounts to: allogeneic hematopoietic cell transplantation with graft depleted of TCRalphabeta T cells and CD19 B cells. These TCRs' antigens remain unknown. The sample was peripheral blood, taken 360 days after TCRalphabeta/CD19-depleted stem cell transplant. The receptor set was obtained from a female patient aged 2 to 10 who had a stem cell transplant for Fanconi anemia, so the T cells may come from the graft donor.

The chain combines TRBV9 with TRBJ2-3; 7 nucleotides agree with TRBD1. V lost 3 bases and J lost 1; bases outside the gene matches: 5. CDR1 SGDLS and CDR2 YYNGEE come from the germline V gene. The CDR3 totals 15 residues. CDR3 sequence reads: CASSESGQRTDTQYF. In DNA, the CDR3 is TGTGCCAGCAGCGAATCGGGACAGCGCACAGATACGCAGTATTTT.

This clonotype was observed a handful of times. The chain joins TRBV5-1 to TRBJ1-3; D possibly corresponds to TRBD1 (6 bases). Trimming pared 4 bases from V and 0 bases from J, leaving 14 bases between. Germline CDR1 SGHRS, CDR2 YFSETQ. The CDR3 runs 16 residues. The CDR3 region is CASSVGQKSSGNTIYF. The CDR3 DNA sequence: TGCGCCAGCAGCGTAGGACAGAAATCCTCTGGAAACACCATATATTTT.

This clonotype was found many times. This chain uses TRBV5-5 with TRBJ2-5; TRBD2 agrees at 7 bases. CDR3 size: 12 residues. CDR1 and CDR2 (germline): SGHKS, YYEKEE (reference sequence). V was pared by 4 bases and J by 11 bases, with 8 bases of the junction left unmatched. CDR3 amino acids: CASSNPGLDQYF. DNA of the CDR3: TGTGCCAGCAGCAACCCAGGACTAGATCAGTACTTC.

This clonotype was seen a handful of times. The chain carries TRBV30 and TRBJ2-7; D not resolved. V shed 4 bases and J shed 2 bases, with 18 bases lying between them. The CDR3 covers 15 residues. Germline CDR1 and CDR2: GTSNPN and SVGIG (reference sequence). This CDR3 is CAWTPPATWPYEQYF. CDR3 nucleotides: TGTGCCTGGACCCCTCCGGCAACCTGGCCCTACGAGCAGTACTTC.

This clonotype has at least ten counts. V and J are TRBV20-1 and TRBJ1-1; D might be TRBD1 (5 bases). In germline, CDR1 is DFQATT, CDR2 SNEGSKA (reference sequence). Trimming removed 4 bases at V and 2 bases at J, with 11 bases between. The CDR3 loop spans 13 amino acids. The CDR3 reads CSATSRTNTEAFF. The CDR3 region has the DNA TGCAGTGCTACAAGCAGGACAAACACTGAAGCTTTCTTT.